Following are 30 T cell receptor beta chains from one sample sequenced in a study of control samples from healthy donors and cancer patients. Some clones are missing from TCRdb's copy, which holds only in-frame ones; the method was immunoSEQ multiplex PCR. Among about 150,000 clones listed, 90% to 95% were seen once. Sequences were obtained from blood. These receptors came from a man aged 35 to 55 in good health.

This chain connects TRBV18 to TRBJ1-3, with 7 bases lining up with TRBD1. Germline V lookup: CDR1 KGHSH, CDR2 LQKENI. The CDR3 has 14 amino acids. V dropped 5 bases and J dropped 2; count of bases not matched to a gene: 3. The CDR3 DNA reads as TGTGCCAGCTCAGCGACAGGGACTGGAAACACCATATATTTT. It is translated as CASSATGTGNTIYF.

V usage is TRBV6-2 or TRBV6-3 and J usage is TRBJ1-5, with TRBD1 identical over 9 bases. The ends lost 0 bases at V and 4 bases at J; junction bases unmatched: 7. The CDR3 is 17 amino acids. Germline V lookup: CDR1 MNHEY, CDR2 SVGEGT. The CDR3 loop reads CASSYSRTGVSNQPQHF. CDR3 nucleotides: TGTGCCAGCAGTTACTCCCGGACAGGGGTAAGTAATCAGCCCCAGCATTTT.

The genes are TRBV2 and TRBJ1-5, with unresolved D. Trimming left V 3 bases short and J 5 bases short, with 11 bases between. CDR1 and CDR2 from the germline V gene are SNHLY and FYNNEI. This CDR3 region has 14 residues. Here the CDR3 reads CASSESSADQPQHF. CDR3 nucleotides: TGTGCCAGCAGTGAGTCCAGTGCCGATCAGCCCCAGCATTTT.

This clone was seen only a few times. The chain employs TRBV9 and TRBJ1-1; D ambiguous. Germline values: CDR1 SGDLS, CDR2 YYNGEE. The ends were cut back, 0 bases at V and 1 base at J, with 4 bases in the middle. This CDR3 has 13 amino acids. The CDR3 protein is CASSVDQNTEAFF. CDR3 coding DNA: TGTGCCAGCAGCGTAGACCAGAACACTGAAGCTTTCTTT.

This chain joins TRBV19 and TRBJ1-1, with D perhaps TRBD1 (6 bases). CDR3 length: 15 residues. Trimming left V 7 bases short and J 1 base short, with 16 bases between. Per the germline V gene, CDR1 is LNHDA and CDR2 is SQIVND (reference sequence). The CDR3 loop reads CASIPVGGGNTEAFF. The CDR3 nucleotides read TGTGCCAGTATCCCCGTGGGGGGCGGGAACACTGAAGCTTTCTTT.

The genes are TRBV19 and TRBJ1-2, with TRBD1 identical over 7 bases. CDR3 length: 12 amino acids. CDR1 is LNHDA, CDR2 SQIVND, per germline (reference sequence). V shed 9 bases and J 5 bases; nucleotides not matched to a gene: 6. DNA for the CDR3: TGTGCCAGCCGACAGGGCGTTTATGGCTACACCTTC. Translated: CASRQGVYGYTF. Complete variable domain (other parts from reference TRBV19 and TRBJ1-2): DGGITQSPKYLFRKEGQNVTLSCEQNLNHDAMYWYRQDPGQGLRLIYYSQIVNDFQKGDIAEGYSVSREKKESFPLTVTSAQKNPTAFYLCASRQGVYGYTFGSGTRLTVV.

The chain has TRBV30 and TRBJ1-2, with D possibly TRBD1 on 6 matching bases. V was trimmed by 2 bases and J by 7 bases, leaving 14 bases between them. The CDR3 extends over 13 amino acids. The germline CDR1 and CDR2 sequences are GTSNPN and SVGIG (reference sequence). In DNA form, the CDR3 reads TGTGCCTGGAGTCCGGCAGGGGTGGGTGGCTACACCTTC. Its protein is CAWSPAGVGGYTF.

The chain's CDR3 is CASSFGWEAFF. The CDR3 nucleotides read TGTGCCAGCAGCTTCGGCTGGGAAGCTTTCTTT. The genes are TRBV5-4 and TRBJ1-1; unclear D gene. The V and J ends lost 2 bases and 8 bases respectively, with 7 bases between them. There are 11 residues in the CDR3. CDR1 and CDR2 from the germline V gene are SGHNT and YYREEE (reference sequence). The complete variable domain, with remaining parts taken from reference TRBV5-4 and TRBJ1-1, reads ETGVTQSPTHLIKTRGQQVTLRCSSQSGHNTVSWYQQALGQGPQFIFQYYREEENGRGNFPPRFSGLQFPNYSSELNVNALELDDSALYLCASSFGWEAFFGQGTRLTVV.

The rearrangement joins TRBV10-3 to TRBJ2-7; tentatively, D is TRBD1 (6 bases). The V end lost 4 bases, the J end lost 7 bases, and 14 bases lay between the germline ends. Germline V gene data show CDR1 as ENHRY and CDR2 as SYGVKD. The CDR3 contains 13 residues. The CDR3 loop reads CAISVVGGAEQYF. Written as DNA, the CDR3 is TGTGCCATCAGTGTGGTTGGGGGCGCGGAGCAGTACTTC.

The chain uses TRBV27 and TRBJ1-6, with D possibly TRBD1 on 5 matching bases. V lost 4 bases and J lost 7, with 14 bases in between. Germline lookup yields CDR1 MNHEY and CDR2 SMNVEV (reference sequence). CDR3 length equals 15 residues. The CDR3 spells CASSSGTAFNSPLHF. In DNA, the CDR3 is TGTGCCAGCAGTTCCGGGACCGCCTTCAATTCACCCCTCCACTTT.

This clone was seen a handful of times. The chain links TRBV10-2 to TRBJ2-2; D tentatively fits TRBD1 or TRBD2 (6 bases each). V was clipped by 5 bases and J by 8 bases, with 24 bases between them. The CDR3 extends over 17 amino acids. Germline V gene sequence: CDR1 WSHSY, CDR2 SAAADI. CDR3 residues: CASSSSGRTETVGELFF. In DNA form, the CDR3 reads TGCGCCAGCAGTTCGTCGGGGAGGACAGAGACGGTTGGGGAGCTGTTTTTT.

This clone was found once. The chain links TRBV18 to TRBJ1-2; no clear D. The CDR3 loop spans 14 amino acids. Germline CDR1 reads KGHSH; CDR2 reads LQKENI. V lost 0 bases and J 4 bases, leaving 9 bases between the germline ends. The CDR3 region is CASSPPLATYGYTF. The DNA of the CDR3 is TGTGCCAGCTCACCACCCCTCGCTACCTATGGCTACACCTTC.

V is TRBV28 and J is TRBJ1-4; no clear D gene. Germline loops: CDR1 MDHEN, CDR2 SYDVKM. The CDR3 covers 16 residues. The ends were cut back, 8 bases at V and 0 bases at J, with 16 bases in the middle. The CDR3 DNA is TGTGCCAGCCATCATGGGAGGTCGGCAACTAATGAAAAACTGTTTTTT. Translation gives CASHHGRSATNEKLFF.

The chain couples TRBV28 to TRBJ2-7, with unresolved D. V gave up 3 bases and J gave up 3 bases, with 6 bases separating them. Germline V gene sequence: CDR1 MDHEN, CDR2 SYDVKM. This CDR3 spans 12 amino acids. The CDR3 reads CASSFGVYEQYF. In DNA, the CDR3 is TGTGCCAGCAGTTTTGGGGTCTACGAGCAGTACTTC.

The chain is built from TRBV7-9 and TRBJ2-2; tentatively, D is TRBD1 (7 bases). CDR1 and CDR2 (germline): SEHNR, FQNEAQ (reference sequence). The germline V and J ends were trimmed by 4 bases and 3 bases, with 12 bases remaining between them. This CDR3 spans 15 amino acids. In nucleotides, the CDR3 is TGTGCCAGCAGCTCGTTCAGGGGGGACACCGGGGAGCTGTTTTTT. This codes for CASSSFRGDTGELFF.

The chain combines TRBV2 with TRBJ2-1; TRBD1 or TRBD2 may be the D gene (5 bases each). Trimming pared 7 bases from V and 7 bases from J, leaving 23 bases between. The length of the CDR3 is 16 residues. The V gene's germline CDR1 is SNHLY and CDR2 FYNNEI. CDR3 nucleotide sequence: TGTGCCAGCACCCTTCGGGGCCCGGGTATTAGGAATGAGCAGTTCTTC. It encodes CASTLRGPGIRNEQFF.

The rearrangement uses TRBV7-2 and TRBJ1-1; D possibly corresponds to TRBD1 (6 bases). The ends were cut back, 5 bases at V and 4 bases at J, with 14 bases in the middle. CDR3 length: 14 amino acids. Germline V lookup: CDR1 SGHTA, CDR2 FQGNSA. The CDR3 sequence is CASSRDNGVTEAFF. The CDR3 DNA follows: TGTGCCAGCAGCCGGGACAATGGGGTCACTGAAGCTTTCTTT.

This sequence joins TRBV4-1 and TRBJ1-1; the D is unclear. Trimming removed 2 bases at V and 1 base at J, with 8 bases between. Germline V gene data show CDR1 as MGHRA and CDR2 as YSYEKL. This CDR3 is built from 14 residues. The CDR3 spells CASSQPLQNTEAFF. The CDR3 DNA sequence: TGCGCCAGCAGCCAACCCCTACAGAACACTGAAGCTTTCTTT.

This clone has a single count. The CDR3 region has the DNA TGTGCCAGCAGTACGTGGACAGCGAGCTATGGCTACACCTTC. This translates into CASSTWTASYGYTF. V gene TRBV6-2 or TRBV6-3 combines with J gene TRBJ1-2, with D perhaps matching TRBD1 (6 bases). Looked up from germline, CDR1 is MNHEY and CDR2 is SVGEGT. CDR3 length: 14 residues. V was pared by 5 bases and J by 4 bases, with 14 bases between.

The V gene is TRBV6-6, the J gene TRBJ1-6; D ambiguous. Germline V lookup: CDR1 MNHNY, CDR2 SVGAGI (reference sequence). The V end was cut by 0 bases, the J end by 19 bases, with 13 bases between. The CDR3 spans 12 residues. Here the CDR3 reads CASSYSGAVGHF. CDR3 DNA sequence: TGTGCCAGCAGTTACTCTGGAGCAGTCGGTCACTTT.

V and J are TRBV5-4 and TRBJ1-1; D perhaps matches TRBD1 (6 bases). Germline values: CDR1 SGHNT, CDR2 YYREEE (reference sequence). Trimming shortened V by 2 bases and J by 6 bases, and 20 bases separated the two germline ends. The CDR3 consists of 16 residues. CDR3 amino acids: CASSLYLGAGVPEAFF. The CDR3 coding sequence is TGTGCCAGCAGCTTATATCTGGGGGCTGGCGTCCCTGAAGCTTTCTTT.

The genes are TRBV14 and TRBJ1-1, with D uncertain. Germline CDR1 reads SGHDN; CDR2 reads FVKESK. The CDR3 runs 12 residues. Trimming took 8 bases from V and 4 from J, leaving 11 bases between them. The CDR3 here is CASRAVGTEAFF. DNA of the CDR3: TGTGCCAGCCGGGCGGTGGGCACTGAAGCTTTCTTT.

The rearrangement uses TRBV10-2 and TRBJ1-6, with D perhaps matching TRBD1 (5 bases). V lost 8 bases to trimming and J lost 3 bases, with 11 bases between them. This CDR3 is 14 amino acids long. The germline V gene has CDR1 WSHSY and CDR2 SAAADI. The CDR3, as DNA: TGCGCCAGCGCTCCGACAGTCTATAATTCACCCCTCCACTTT. Translation: CASAPTVYNSPLHF.

This clone was counted a single time. The chain uses TRBV11-2 and TRBJ2-7; no reliable D call. The CDR3 consists of 14 residues. Germline CDR1 and CDR2: SGHAT and FQNNGV. Trimming took 0 bases from V and 1 from J, leaving 7 bases between them. The CDR3 DNA sequence: TGTGCCAGCAGCTTAGAGATAGGGTCCTACGAGCAGTACTTC. It encodes CASSLEIGSYEQYF.

This sequence joins TRBV2 and TRBJ2-7; maybe TRBD2 (6 bases). Deletions cut 7 bases from V and 0 bases from J, with 13 bases between. CDR1 and CDR2 (germline): SNHLY, FYNNEI. The CDR3 sequence is 14 residues long. This chain's CDR3 is CASNPGLSSYEQYF. In nucleotides, the CDR3 is TGTGCCAGCAACCCGGGACTGAGCTCCTACGAGCAGTACTTC.

The rearrangement links TRBV27 to TRBJ1-1; possible D gene TRBD1, 5 bases. V lost 3 bases and J lost 2, with 10 bases in between. The CDR3 has 14 amino acids. Germline lookup yields CDR1 MNHEY and CDR2 SMNVEV (reference sequence). The CDR3 here is CASSFRGINTEAFF. The CDR3 DNA reads TGTGCCAGCAGTTTCCGGGGGATAAACACTGAAGCTTTCTTT.

This clone appeared once. The rearrangement links TRBV3-1 (or the pseudogene TRBV3-2) to TRBJ1-1; perhaps TRBD1 as D (5 bases). The CDR3 has 13 amino acids. Germline loops: CDR1 LGHDT, CDR2 YNNKEL (reference sequence). Trimming shortened V by 4 bases and J by 1 base, and 7 bases separated the two germline ends. CDR3 sequence reads: CASSLGTNTEAFF. The CDR3 DNA follows: TGTGCCAGCAGCCTCGGGACGAACACTGAAGCTTTCTTT.

Here the CDR3 DNA reads TGTGCCAGCAGCGCCAAGACAGGGGGGAACACCGGGGAGCTGTTTTTT. Protein product: CASSAKTGGNTGELFF. This rearrangement joins TRBV7-2 to TRBJ2-2; TRBD1 aligns across 9 bases. This CDR3 is 16 amino acids long. Trimming removed 5 bases from V and 1 base from J; junction bases left unmatched: 5. CDR1 is SGHTA and CDR2 is FQGNSA in the germline V gene.

V gene TRBV5-1 combines with J gene TRBJ1-1; no clear D gene. Trimming removed 1 base at V and 0 bases at J, with 10 bases between. In germline, CDR1 is SGHRS, CDR2 YFSETQ. The CDR3 is 15 residues long. This chain's CDR3 is CASSLRPSLNTEAFF. CDR3 coding DNA: TGCGCCAGCAGCTTGAGGCCGAGTCTGAACACTGAAGCTTTCTTT. The full variable domain, with the rest looked up from reference TRBV5-1 and TRBJ1-1, is KAGVTQTPRYLIKTRGQQVTLSCSPISGHRSVSWYQQTPGQGLQFLFEYFSETQRNKGNFPGRFSGRQFSNSRSEMNVSTLELGDSALYLCASSLRPSLNTEAFFGQGTRLTVV.

V usage is TRBV11-2 and J usage is TRBJ1-6; D is unresolved. V lost 3 bases, J lost 7 bases, and 19 bases lay in between. Per germline, CDR1 SGHAT and CDR2 FQNNGV. This CDR3 has 17 residues. The CDR3 loop reads CASSFRPRTNSNSPLHF. CDR3 bases: TGTGCCAGCAGCTTTCGACCAAGGACCAACTCAAATTCACCCCTCCACTTT. Variable domain in full (rest from reference TRBV11-2 and TRBJ1-6): EAGVAQSPRYKIIEKRQSVAFWCNPISGHATLYWYQQILGQGPKLLIQFQNNGVVDDSQLPKDRFSAERLKGVDSTLKIQPAKLEDSAVYLCASSFRPRTNSNSPLHFGNGTRLTVT.